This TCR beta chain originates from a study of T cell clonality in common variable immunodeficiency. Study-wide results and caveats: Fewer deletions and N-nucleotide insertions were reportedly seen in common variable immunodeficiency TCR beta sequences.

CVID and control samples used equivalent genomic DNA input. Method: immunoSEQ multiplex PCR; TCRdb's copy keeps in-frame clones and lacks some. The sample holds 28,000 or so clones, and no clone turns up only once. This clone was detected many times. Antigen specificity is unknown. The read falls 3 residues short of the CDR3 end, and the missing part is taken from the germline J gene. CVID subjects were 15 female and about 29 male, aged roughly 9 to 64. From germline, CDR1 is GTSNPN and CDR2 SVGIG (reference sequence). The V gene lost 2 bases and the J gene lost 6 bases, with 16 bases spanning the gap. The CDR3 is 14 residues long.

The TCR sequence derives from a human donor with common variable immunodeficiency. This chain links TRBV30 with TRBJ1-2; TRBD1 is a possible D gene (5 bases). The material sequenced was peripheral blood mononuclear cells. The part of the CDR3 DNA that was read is TGTGCCTGGAGTAGTCCAGGGCGGGGAGATGGC. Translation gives CAWSSPGRGDG. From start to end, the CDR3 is CAWSSPGRGDGYTF.